These 20 T cell receptor beta chains came from one sample sequenced in a study of identical twins. Using its own MiXCR run on the 5' RACE reads, TCRdb lists one record per CDR3 protein. The sample has over 500,000 distinct CDR3 sequences, roughly a fifth seen once. In addition, the sample was reused for a study of T cells expressing NK-cell markers.

Source material: CD4+ T cells sorted from blood. The receptor source for this set is a woman under 30 in good health.

At least ten counts were recorded for this clonotype. The rearrangement joins TRBV12-3 or TRBV12-4 to TRBJ1-5, with no clear D. The germline V and J ends were trimmed by 8 bases and 5 bases, with 13 bases remaining between them. CDR3 length equals 13 residues. CDR3 DNA: TGTGCCAGCTGGGGAGGCCTTTATCAGCCCCAGCATTTT. It encodes CASWGGLYQPQHF.

The chain carries TRBV29-1 and TRBJ1-1, with D maybe TRBD1 (5 bases). CDR1 SQVTM and CDR2 ANQGSEA come from the germline V gene. The CDR3 is 16 residues long. Trimming stripped 5 bases from V and 0 bases from J, with 19 bases between. The CDR3 DNA is TGCAGCGTTTACGGGGCCAAGGTAGCAATGAACACTGAAGCTTTCTTT. Amino acids: CSVYGAKVAMNTEAFF.

The chain recombines TRBV12-3 or TRBV12-4 with TRBJ2-5; possibly TRBD1 for D (6 bases). This CDR3 has 14 amino acids. Trimming stripped 7 bases from V and 5 bases from J, with 17 bases between. This chain's CDR3 is CASTPGQTGETQYF. The CDR3 coding sequence is TGTGCCAGCACACCGGGACAAACGGGGGAGACCCAGTACTTC.

This clonotype was seen only a few times. CDR3 residues: CSAPSLGAASTEAFF. DNA of the CDR3: TGCAGTGCTCCTAGTTTGGGGGCAGCGAGCACTGAAGCTTTCTTT. The V and J genes are TRBV20-1 and TRBJ1-1, with D possibly matching TRBD1 (6 bases). With 5 bases removed from V and 4 bases from J, the gap between germline ends came to 20 bases. This CDR3 spans 15 amino acids. Germline CDR1 reads DFQATT; CDR2 reads SNEGSKA (reference sequence).

The chain recombines TRBV5-6 with TRBJ2-1, with a weak D call TRBD1 (7 bases). The CDR3 contains 15 residues. Germline V CDR1 and CDR2: SGHDT, YYEEEE. V lost 3 bases to trimming and J lost 8 bases, with 18 bases between them. CDR3 residues: CASSSRQGGGDEQFF. The CDR3 region has the DNA TGTGCCAGCAGCTCTCGACAGGGAGGAGGAGATGAGCAGTTCTTC. Full variable domain (missing parts from reference TRBV5-6 and TRBJ2-1): DAGVTQSPTHLIKTRGQQVTLRCSPKSGHDTVSWYQQALGQGPQFIFQYYEEEERQRGNFPDRFSGHQFPNYSSELNVNALLLGDSALYLCASSSRQGGGDEQFFGPGTRLTVL.

This chain joins TRBV20-1 and TRBJ1-4; 8 nucleotides match TRBD1. The CDR3 has 14 residues. The germline gives CDR1 DFQATT, CDR2 SNEGSKA (reference sequence). V was pared by 4 bases and J by 8 bases, with 9 bases of the junction left unmatched. The CDR3 nucleotides read TGCAGTGCTATAAACAGGGGGACCGGGGAAAAACTGTTTTTT. It is translated as CSAINRGTGEKLFF.

Comment on this clonotype: A much larger clone sits a single nucleotide away, making a read error possible. This rearrangement joins TRBV4-3 to TRBJ2-2; no firm D call. The CDR3 extends over 14 amino acids. With 7 bases removed from V and 4 bases from J, the gap between germline ends came to 13 bases. CDR1 and CDR2 (germline): LGHNA, YSLEER. The CDR3 DNA is TGCGCCAGCAACCTTCGACTGATCACCGGGGAGCTGTTTTTT. Residues: CASNLRLITGELFF.

The chain employs TRBV6-1 and TRBJ2-3; D call uncertain. The CDR3 runs 14 residues. The V gene's germline CDR1 is MNHNS and CDR2 SASEGT. V was trimmed by 6 bases and J by 0 bases, leaving 10 bases between them. The CDR3 loop reads CASSPRPSTDTQYF. The DNA for the CDR3 is TGTGCCAGCAGCCCCCGGCCTAGCACAGATACGCAGTATTTT.

This clonotype was seen only a few times. This chain uses TRBV12-3 or TRBV12-4 with TRBJ1-2; D remains ambiguous. The V and J ends lost 7 bases and 4 bases respectively, with 13 bases between them. The CDR3 has 13 amino acids. The CDR3 DNA follows: TGTGCCAGCACCGATCGGCTGGGCTATGGCTACACCTTC. Translated: CASTDRLGYGYTF.

The V call is TRBV6-1, the J call TRBJ1-4; D may be TRBD1 (5 bases). This CDR3 is built from 15 residues. Germline V CDR1 and CDR2: MNHNS, SASEGT. The ends were cut back, 6 bases at V and 4 bases at J, with 15 bases in the middle. The CDR3 DNA sequence: TGTGCCAGCAGGTCCTGGGACGGATATAATGAAAAACTGTTTTTT. Translation gives CASRSWDGYNEKLFF.

This clonotype was detected only a few times. This rearrangement joins TRBV20-1 to TRBJ1-5; D gene ambiguous. There are 13 residues in the CDR3. Germline values: CDR1 DFQATT, CDR2 SNEGSKA (reference sequence). V shed 6 bases and J shed 0 bases, with 9 bases lying between them. The CDR3 loop reads CSARRGSNQPQHF. DNA of the CDR3: TGCAGTGCGCGACGGGGTAGCAATCAGCCCCAGCATTTT.

The J gene is TRBJ1-2, the V gene TRBV29-1; 8 nucleotides agree with TRBD1. V shed 5 bases, J shed 5 bases, and the junction held 7 bases outside the gene matches. Looked up from germline, CDR1 is SQVTM and CDR2 is ANQGSEA. The CDR3 runs 13 residues. CDR3 coding DNA: TGCAGCGTTCGGACAGGGATCGGGTATGGCTACACCTTC. Protein product: CSVRTGIGYGYTF.

At least ten counts were recorded for this clonotype. V and J are TRBV5-1 and TRBJ2-5; D is unresolved. The germline V gene has CDR1 SGHRS and CDR2 YFSETQ. The CDR3 extends over 12 amino acids. Trimming took 2 bases from V and 5 from J, leaving 7 bases between them. The CDR3 bases are TGCGCCAGCAGCTTACCGGGTGAGACCCAGTACTTC. This codes for CASSLPGETQYF.

This rearrangement joins TRBV7-9 to TRBJ2-2; D is perhaps TRBD1 (5 bases). This CDR3 contains 15 residues. Germline CDR1 is SEHNR and CDR2 is FQNEAQ (reference sequence). The V end was cut by 2 bases, the J end by 6 bases, with 13 bases between. CDR3 in amino acids: CASSLQGSLSGELFF. For the CDR3, the DNA is TGTGCCAGCAGCTTACAGGGCTCTCTGTCCGGGGAGCTGTTTTTT.

This rearrangement joins TRBV6-2 or TRBV6-3 to TRBJ2-6, with a possible D match to TRBD1 (6 bases). The CDR3 is 16 residues long. Germline-derived CDR1 and CDR2 are MNHEY and SVGEGT. V lost 1 base to trimming and J lost 2 bases, with 9 bases between them. The CDR3 is CASSYYRVPGANVLTF. The CDR3 nucleotides read TGTGCCAGCAGTTACTACAGGGTCCCTGGGGCCAACGTCCTGACTTTC.

This chain joins TRBV20-1 and TRBJ1-5; 7 bases line up with TRBD1. From germline, CDR1 is DFQATT and CDR2 SNEGSKA (reference sequence). J was trimmed by 4 bases and V by 6 bases; bases with no gene match: 9. There are 14 residues in the CDR3. The CDR3 loop is CSAEADRVNQPQHF. As DNA, the CDR3 is TGCAGTGCCGAGGCCGACAGGGTTAATCAGCCCCAGCATTTT.

The table lists this clonotype with a few counts. The chain employs TRBV5-6 and TRBJ2-3; D is possibly TRBD1 or TRBD2 (6 bases each). Trimming removed 1 base from V and 5 bases from J, with 20 bases in between. From germline, CDR1 is SGHDT and CDR2 YYEEEE. This CDR3 has 17 residues. CDR3 sequence: CASSLLGGSYLGDTQYF. CDR3 sequence (DNA): TGTGCCAGCAGCTTGCTGGGGGGCTCATATCTTGGAGATACGCAGTATTTT.

The J gene is TRBJ2-7, the V gene TRBV7-2; possible D gene TRBD1, 6 bases. Trimming shortened V by 5 bases and J by 7 bases, and 18 bases separated the two germline ends. The CDR3 runs to 14 residues. From germline, CDR1 is SGHTA and CDR2 FQGNSA. CDR3 sequence: CASSPTQGILEQYF. CDR3 nucleotide sequence: TGTGCCAGCAGCCCGACTCAGGGGATTTTAGAGCAGTACTTC.

The CDR3 is CASSLGLGVTTEQFF. DNA of the CDR3: TGTGCCAGCAGCTTGGGTCTAGGAGTTACGACTGAGCAGTTCTTC. The chain uses TRBV7-2 and TRBJ2-1; D call uncertain. This CDR3 comprises 15 residues. CDR1 SGHTA and CDR2 FQGNSA come from the germline V gene. V lost 3 bases and J 9 bases, leaving 18 bases between the germline ends.

This clonotype was recorded a few times. The genes are TRBV3-1 and TRBJ1-1; D perhaps matches TRBD1 (6 bases). The CDR3 is 13 amino acids. Trimming took 10 bases from V and 0 from J, leaving 12 bases between them. The germline V gene has CDR1 LGHDT and CDR2 YNNKEL (reference sequence). The CDR3 DNA follows: TGTGCCACTCGGGGGGCTATGAACACTGAAGCTTTCTTT. This translates into CATRGAMNTEAFF.